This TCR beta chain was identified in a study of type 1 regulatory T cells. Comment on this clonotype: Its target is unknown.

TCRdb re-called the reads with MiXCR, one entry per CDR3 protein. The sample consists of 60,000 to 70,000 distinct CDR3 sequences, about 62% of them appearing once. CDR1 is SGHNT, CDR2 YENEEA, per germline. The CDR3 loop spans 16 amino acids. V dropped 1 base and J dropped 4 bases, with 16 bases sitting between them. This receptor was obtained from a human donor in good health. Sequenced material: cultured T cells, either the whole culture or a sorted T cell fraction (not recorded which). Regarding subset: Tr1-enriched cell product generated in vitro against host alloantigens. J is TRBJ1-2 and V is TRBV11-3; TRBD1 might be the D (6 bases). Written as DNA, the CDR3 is TGTGCCAGCAGCTTAGGTGGGGACACATGTGGCTATGGCTACACCTTC. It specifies CASSLGGDTCGYGYTF. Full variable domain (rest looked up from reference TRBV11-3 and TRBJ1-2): EAGVVQSPRYKIIEKKQPVAFWCNPISGHNTLYWYLQNLGQGPELLIRYENEEAVDDSQLPKDRFSAERLKGVDSTLKIQPAELGDSAVYLCASSLGGDTCGYGYTFGSGTRLTVV.